Shown below are 31 T cell receptor beta chains from a single sample sequenced in a study of T-cell memory formation after mild COVID-19. In TCRdb, the 5' RACE reads were re-called with MiXCR into one record per CDR3 protein. Of roughly 610,000 distinct CDR3 sequences listed, roughly 17% are singletons. Input material: PBMCs or a T cell subset sorted from them (not recorded which). The receptors come from an adult woman who had mild COVID-19 (a few samples of this study predate the infection). Cell type and time point are not known.

The gene calls are TRBV12-3 or TRBV12-4 and TRBJ2-3; D possibly corresponds to TRBD1 (6 bases). Trimming removed 3 bases at V and 6 bases at J, with 10 bases between. The CDR3 extends over 13 amino acids. The CDR3 sequence: CASSLRGWDTQYF. DNA for the CDR3: TGTGCCAGCAGTTTGAGGGGGTGGGATACGCAGTATTTT.

This clonotype was observed a handful of times. V gene TRBV5-5 combines with J gene TRBJ1-3, with 7 bases matching TRBD1. CDR3 length equals 15 residues. Germline assignment: CDR1 SGHKS and CDR2 YYEKEE (reference sequence). V trimming: 3 bases; J trimming: 4 bases; junction bases outside the gene matches: 7. This CDR3 is CASSWGQNLGNTIYF. DNA of the CDR3: TGTGCCAGCAGCTGGGGACAGAATTTGGGAAACACCATATATTTT. The variable domain in full, with the rest retrieved from reference TRBV5-5 and TRBJ1-3, is DAGVTQSPTHLIKTRGQQVTLRCSPISGHKSVSWYQQVLGQGPQFIFQYYEKEERGRGNFPDRFSARQFPNYSSELNVNALLLGDSALYLCASSWGQNLGNTIYFGEGSWLTVV.

This clonotype appeared a few times. The rearrangement uses TRBV20-1 and TRBJ2-1, with TRBD2 matching over 11 bases. Germline trimming cut 3 bases from V and 6 bases from J; bases unmatched to any gene: 4. The CDR3 totals 14 residues. Germline CDR1 reads DFQATT; CDR2 reads SNEGSKA (reference sequence). Here the CDR3 DNA reads TGCAGTGCTAGGGGACTAGCGGAGATCAATGAGCAGTTCTTC. Translating it yields CSARGLAEINEQFF.

The rearrangement joins TRBV24-1 to TRBJ2-3, with 12 bases aligning to TRBD1. The V gene end was trimmed by 7 bases and the J gene end by 3 bases; junction bases not matched to a gene: 4. Germline values: CDR1 KGHDR, CDR2 SFDVKD. The CDR3 runs 15 residues. This CDR3 reads CATRPGQGATDTQYF. CDR3 nucleotide sequence: TGTGCCACCAGACCGGGACAGGGGGCGACAGATACGCAGTATTTT.

This clonotype was detected a few times. The chain recombines TRBV27 with TRBJ2-1; TRBD1 aligns across 7 bases. V was clipped by 3 bases and J by 4 bases; unmatched bases: 3. There are 14 residues in the CDR3. Per the germline V gene, CDR1 is MNHEY and CDR2 is SMNVEV (reference sequence). DNA for the CDR3: TGTGCCAGCAGTTTCTGGGACAGTTACAATGAGCAGTTCTTC. Its translation is CASSFWDSYNEQFF.

This clonotype was detected only a few times. V is TRBV18 and J is TRBJ2-1; D possibly corresponds to TRBD2 (6 bases). In germline, CDR1 is KGHSH, CDR2 LQKENI. The CDR3 has 14 residues. V dropped 2 bases and J dropped 6 bases, with 11 bases sitting between them. The CDR3 loop is CASSPGASANEQFF. CDR3 sequence (DNA): TGTGCCAGCTCACCAGGGGCTAGCGCCAATGAGCAGTTCTTC.

The chain combines TRBV18 with TRBJ2-1, with TRBD1 matching over 9 bases. The CDR3 sequence is 15 residues long. V was clipped by 0 bases and J by 10 bases; unmatched bases: 7. The germline V gene encodes CDR1 KGHSH and CDR2 LQKENI. This chain's CDR3 is CASSPPRDREPEQFF. In DNA, the CDR3 is TGTGCCAGCTCACCACCCCGGGACAGGGAACCAGAGCAGTTCTTC.

This clonotype turned up a few times. This chain joins TRBV3-1 and TRBJ2-3; 8 bases fit TRBD2. In germline, CDR1 is LGHDT, CDR2 YNNKEL (reference sequence). V dropped 3 bases and J dropped 4; count of bases not matched to a gene: 9. The CDR3 is 16 residues long. CDR3 sequence: CASSQERTSRADTQYF. The CDR3 region has the DNA TGTGCCAGCAGCCAGGAAAGGACTAGCAGGGCAGATACGCAGTATTTT.

The CDR3 nucleotides read TGTGCCAGCAGCTTAGGGGCCCTCCGGGGCGATGAGCAGTTCTTC. Residues: CASSLGALRGDEQFF. This sequence joins TRBV7-9 and TRBJ2-1; either TRBD1 or TRBD2 may supply D (5 bases each). Trimming took off 1 base at V and 8 bases at J, with 15 bases between the two ends. The CDR3 runs 15 residues. Looked up from germline, CDR1 is SEHNR and CDR2 is FQNEAQ (reference sequence).

The V and J genes are TRBV14 and TRBJ2-1; D might be TRBD1 (6 bases). The germline gives CDR1 SGHDN, CDR2 FVKESK. This CDR3 has 16 residues. V lost 2 bases to trimming and J lost 0 bases, with 11 bases between them. The CDR3 sequence: CASSQSSRGSYNEQFF. CDR3 DNA sequence: TGTGCCAGCAGCCAATCATCCAGGGGCTCCTACAATGAGCAGTTCTTC.

The chain uses TRBV7-8 and TRBJ1-1; D remains unclear. This CDR3 has 15 amino acids. V lost 5 bases and J lost 4, with 17 bases in between. Germline V gene data show CDR1 as SGHVS and CDR2 as FQNEAQ. CDR3 protein: CASSRQRVSGTEAFF. CDR3 DNA: TGTGCCAGCAGCCGACAAAGGGTGTCAGGCACTGAAGCTTTCTTT.

At least ten counts were recorded for this clonotype. The chain recombines TRBV29-1 with TRBJ2-6, with a tentative D call TRBD1 (5 bases). The germline gives CDR1 SQVTM, CDR2 ANQGSEA. Trimming took off 6 bases at V and 0 bases at J, with 6 bases between the two ends. This CDR3 has 13 amino acids. The CDR3 reads CSVGRSGANVLTF. The CDR3 bases are TGCAGCGTGGGGCGCTCTGGGGCCAACGTCCTGACTTTC.

This clonotype was counted a few times. The V call is TRBV6-5, the J call TRBJ2-5; possibly TRBD1 or TRBD2 for D (5 bases each). Trimming removed 2 bases at V and 4 bases at J, with 11 bases between. Germline CDR1 and CDR2: MNHEY and SVGAGI. The CDR3 is 14 amino acids. Here the CDR3 reads CASSYGVGGETQYF. The CDR3 bases are TGTGCCAGCAGTTACGGGGTTGGGGGAGAGACCCAGTACTTC.

This clonotype was observed a few times. The chain is built from TRBV7-3 and TRBJ2-5, with no clear D. Germline assignment: CDR1 SGHTA and CDR2 FQGTGA. The V end was cut by 5 bases, the J end by 2 bases, with 9 bases between. This CDR3 is 13 amino acids long. CDR3 nucleotides: TGTGCCAGCAGCCCGACACCTCAAGAGACCCAGTACTTC. This gives the protein CASSPTPQETQYF.

This clonotype was counted between two and nine times. The V call is TRBV15, the J call TRBJ1-2, with D perhaps matching TRBD1 (5 bases). The CDR3 spans 14 residues. Germline V gene sequence: CDR1 LNHNV, CDR2 YYDKDF (reference sequence). V was trimmed by 1 base and J by 5 bases, leaving 11 bases between them. Here the CDR3 DNA reads TGTGCCACCAGCAGAGGGCCGGGGGAGTATGGCTACACCTTC. It is translated as CATSRGPGEYGYTF.

V usage is TRBV29-1 and J usage is TRBJ2-3, with a possible D match to TRBD2 (5 bases). This CDR3 spans 13 amino acids. V was trimmed by 3 bases and J by 3 bases, leaving 10 bases between them. Germline CDR1 and CDR2: SQVTM and ANQGSEA. CDR3 nucleotide sequence: TGCAGCGTTGACCAAACGGGGACAGATACGCAGTATTTT. It specifies CSVDQTGTDTQYF.

At least ten counts were recorded for this clonotype. This chain's CDR3 is CASRPGLAGYEQFF. CDR3 nucleotide sequence: TGTGCCAGCAGGCCGGGACTAGCGGGGTATGAGCAGTTCTTC. The chain uses TRBV12-3 or TRBV12-4 and TRBJ2-1; 13 nucleotides agree with TRBD2. The CDR3 spans 14 residues. Trimming at V came to 6 bases and at J to 8 bases, leaving 4 bases not matched to a gene.

This chain joins TRBV29-1 and TRBJ1-4; D may be TRBD1 (6 bases). Germline CDR1 SQVTM, CDR2 ANQGSEA. Trimming shortened V by 3 bases and J by 8 bases, and 10 bases separated the two germline ends. The CDR3 covers 12 residues. DNA of the CDR3: TGCAGCGTTGACAGGGGAGGGGAAAAACTGTTTTTT. It encodes CSVDRGGEKLFF. Variable domain in full (rest from reference TRBV29-1 and TRBJ1-4): SAVISQKPSRDICQRGTSLTIQCQVDSQVTMMFWYRQQPGQSLTLIATANQGSEATYESGFVIDKFPISRPNLTFSTLTVSNMSPEDSSIYLCSVDRGGEKLFFGSGTQLSVL.

The chain couples TRBV29-1 to TRBJ1-4, with D uncertain. The V gene's germline CDR1 is SQVTM and CDR2 ANQGSEA. CDR3 length: 12 residues. V was shortened by 3 bases and J by 6 bases, with 8 bases between the two germline ends. The DNA for the CDR3 is TGCAGCGTTGAGGATGTGGATGAAAAACTGTTTTTT. Amino acid sequence: CSVEDVDEKLFF.

The chain joins TRBV7-6 to TRBJ2-3; 7 nucleotides line up with TRBD2. Trimming removed 1 base from V and 3 bases from J; junction bases left unmatched: 7. The CDR3 consists of 16 residues. Germline CDR1 SGHVS, CDR2 FNYEAQ. The CDR3 loop reads CASSLESGGGTDTQYF. CDR3 nucleotides: TGTGCCAGCAGCTTAGAGTCGGGGGGAGGAACAGATACGCAGTATTTT.

The chain recombines TRBV4-1 with TRBJ2-7; weak D call: TRBD1 (6 bases). V shed 2 bases and J shed 5 bases, with 19 bases lying between them. The V gene's germline CDR1 is MGHRA and CDR2 YSYEKL. The length of the CDR3 is 16 residues. The CDR3 sequence: CASSQTFGTNRDEQYF. As DNA, the CDR3 is TGCGCCAGCAGCCAAACTTTTGGGACAAACCGGGACGAGCAGTACTTC.

The rearrangement joins TRBV15 to TRBJ2-1; 9 positions match TRBD1. After removal of 0 bases from V and 8 bases from J, the junction contained 11 bases not matched to a gene. The germline V gene encodes CDR1 LNHNV and CDR2 YYDKDF (reference sequence). CDR3 size: 17 residues. This chain's CDR3 is CATSRDSDRGSIDEQFF. Here the CDR3 DNA reads TGTGCCACCAGCAGAGACTCGGACAGGGGTTCAATAGATGAGCAGTTCTTC.

The gene calls are TRBV5-6 and TRBJ1-6; D is ambiguous. There are 14 residues in the CDR3. Germline assignment: CDR1 SGHDT and CDR2 YYEEEE. Trimming pared 4 bases from V and 8 bases from J, leaving 13 bases between. The CDR3 reads CASSPRTRYSPLHF. CDR3 nucleotides: TGTGCCAGCAGCCCCCGGACCCGATATTCACCCCTCCACTTT.

CDR3 sequence (DNA): TGCAGTGCTAGACCCCCCGTCACAGAATATTACAATGAGCAGTTCTTC. Its protein is CSARPPVTEYYNEQFF. V usage is TRBV20-1 and J usage is TRBJ2-1; D remains ambiguous. V lost 2 bases and J 4 bases, leaving 18 bases between the germline ends. Germline V gene lookup returns CDR1 DFQATT and CDR2 SNEGSKA (reference sequence). The CDR3 consists of 16 residues.

The rearrangement uses TRBV20-1 and TRBJ2-7; the D gene is possibly TRBD2 (6 bases). Germline assignment: CDR1 DFQATT and CDR2 SNEGSKA (reference sequence). The CDR3 has 13 residues. V lost 5 bases to trimming and J lost 6 bases, with 17 bases between them. CDR3 residues: CSAHPGVGREQYF. DNA for the CDR3: TGCAGTGCTCATCCGGGGGTGGGGCGCGAGCAGTACTTC.

This sequence joins TRBV19 and TRBJ1-5; 11 nucleotides align to TRBD1. The CDR3 is 13 amino acids. Germline CDR1 LNHDA, CDR2 SQIVND (reference sequence). Losses at the gene ends were 10 bases for V and 6 bases for J; bases not matched to a gene: 5. This CDR3 is CAISDRGRQPQHF. The CDR3 nucleotides read TGTGCCATTTCGGACAGGGGGCGTCAGCCCCAGCATTTT.

The rearrangement links TRBV11-2 to TRBJ2-5, with 15 bases that match TRBD2. V lost 3 bases to trimming and J lost 5 bases; unmatched junction nucleotides: 13. The CDR3 loop spans 19 amino acids. The germline CDR1 and CDR2 sequences are SGHAT and FQNNGV. As DNA, the CDR3 is TGTGCCAGCAGCTTTTCCGGGACTAGCGGGAGGAAGTTTGGGGAGACCCAGTACTTC. It yields the protein CASSFSGTSGRKFGETQYF.

This clonotype was found a few times. The chain recombines TRBV6-2 or TRBV6-3 with TRBJ2-5; D is perhaps TRBD1 (6 bases). CDR3 length: 15 amino acids. Trimming took off 6 bases at V and 5 bases at J, with 19 bases between the two ends. Germline-derived CDR1 and CDR2 are MNHEY and SVGEGT. CDR3 sequence: CASSLNRDKSETQYF. Written as DNA, the CDR3 is TGTGCCAGCAGCTTAAACCGGGACAAGTCGGAGACCCAGTACTTC.

The chain has TRBV7-9 and TRBJ2-3, with TRBD2 matching 12 bases. Germline V gene sequence: CDR1 SEHNR, CDR2 FQNEAQ (reference sequence). With 7 bases clipped from V and 5 bases from J, the junction kept 7 bases outside the gene matches. The CDR3 runs 15 residues. CDR3 sequence (DNA): TGTGCCAGCACCTGGACTAGCGGGATAGGAGATACGCAGTATTTT. It yields the protein CASTWTSGIGDTQYF. Looking up the rest from reference TRBV7-9 and TRBJ2-3 gives the full variable domain: DTGVSQNPRHKITKRGQNVTFRCDPISEHNRLYWYRQTLGQGPEFLTYFQNEAQLEKSRLLSDRFSAERPKGSFSTLEIQRTEQGDSAMYLCASTWTSGIGDTQYFGPGTRLTVL.

Many counts were recorded for this clonotype. The rearrangement uses TRBV7-9 and TRBJ1-1, with D unclear. Germline lookup yields CDR1 SEHNR and CDR2 FQNEAQ (reference sequence). This CDR3 has 14 residues. The V and J ends lost 1 base and 4 bases respectively, with 10 bases between them. CDR3 nucleotides: TGTGCCAGCAGCTTAGTCGAGGGTCGCACTGAAGCTTTCTTT. Translated, it gives CASSLVEGRTEAFF.

The chain carries TRBV28 and TRBJ2-7; D remains unclear. Trimming cost V 3 bases and J 7 bases, with 7 bases left between them. The germline V gene encodes CDR1 MDHEN and CDR2 SYDVKM. The CDR3 length is 11 residues. The CDR3 loop reads CASSLRWEQYF. The CDR3 coding sequence is TGTGCCAGCAGTTTGAGGTGGGAGCAGTACTTC.